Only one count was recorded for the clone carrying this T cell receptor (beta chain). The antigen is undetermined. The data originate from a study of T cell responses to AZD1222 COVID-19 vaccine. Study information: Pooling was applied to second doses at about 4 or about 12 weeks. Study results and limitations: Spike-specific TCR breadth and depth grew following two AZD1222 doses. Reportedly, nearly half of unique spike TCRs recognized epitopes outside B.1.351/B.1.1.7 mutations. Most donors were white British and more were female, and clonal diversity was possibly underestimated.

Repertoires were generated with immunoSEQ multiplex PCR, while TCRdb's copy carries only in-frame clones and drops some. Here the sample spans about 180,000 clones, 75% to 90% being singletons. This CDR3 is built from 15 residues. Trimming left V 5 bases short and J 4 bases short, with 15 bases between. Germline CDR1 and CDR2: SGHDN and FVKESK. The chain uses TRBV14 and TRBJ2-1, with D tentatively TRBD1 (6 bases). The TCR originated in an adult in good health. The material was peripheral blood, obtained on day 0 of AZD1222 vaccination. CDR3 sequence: CASSDYNRDYNEQFF. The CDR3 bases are TGTGCCAGCAGCGACTACAACAGGGATTACAATGAGCAGTTCTTC.